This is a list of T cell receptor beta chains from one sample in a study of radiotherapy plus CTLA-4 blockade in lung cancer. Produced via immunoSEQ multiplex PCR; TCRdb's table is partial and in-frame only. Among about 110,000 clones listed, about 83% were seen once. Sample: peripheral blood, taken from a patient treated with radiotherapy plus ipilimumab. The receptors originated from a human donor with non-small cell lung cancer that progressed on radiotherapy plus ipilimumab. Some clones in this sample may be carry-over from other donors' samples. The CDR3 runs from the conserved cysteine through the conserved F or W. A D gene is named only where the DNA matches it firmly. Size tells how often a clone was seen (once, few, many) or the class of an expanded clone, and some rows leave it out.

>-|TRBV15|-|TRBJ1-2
TGTGCCACCAGCAGAGAGGCGACACTCTATGGCTACACCTTC
CATSREATLYGYTF
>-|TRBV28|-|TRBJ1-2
TGTGCCAGCAGTCAACAGGCTTATGGCTACACCTTC
CASSQQAYGYTF
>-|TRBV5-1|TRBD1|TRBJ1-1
TGCGCCAGCAGCTTCAGGACAGGGAAGGACACTGAAGCTTTCTTT
CASSFRTGKDTEAFF
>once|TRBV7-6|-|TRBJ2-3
TGTGCCAGCAGCCACGACCGGAAAGATTACACAGATACGCAGTATTTT
CASSHDRKDYTDTQYF
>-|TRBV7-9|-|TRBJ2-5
TGTGCCAGCAGCTCTCCTAAGGGGACCCTCCAAGAGACCCAGTACTTC
CASSSPKGTLQETQYF
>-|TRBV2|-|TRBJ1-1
TGTGCCAGGGGGACACCTGAAGCTTTCTTT
CARGTPEAFF
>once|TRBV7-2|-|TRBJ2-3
TGTGCCAGCAGCTCCAGACTGACAAGCGTGACAGATACGCAGTATTTT
CASSSRLTSVTDTQYF
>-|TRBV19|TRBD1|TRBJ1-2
TGTGCCAGTAGTCCCCGGACAGGGGCGACCTATGGCTACACCTTC
CASSPRTGATYGYTF
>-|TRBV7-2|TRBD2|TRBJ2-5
TGTGCCAGCAGCTCCTGGGGGGGTCCAGAGACCCAGTACTTC
CASSSWGGPETQYF
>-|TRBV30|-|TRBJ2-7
TGTGCCTGGAGTGTACGGAGGGGGTACTACGAGCAGTACTTC
CAWSVRRGYYEQYF
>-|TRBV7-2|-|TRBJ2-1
TGTGCCAGCAGCCCAGGGGGGCCCTACAATGAGCAGTTCTTC
CASSPGGPYNEQFF
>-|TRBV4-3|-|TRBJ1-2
TGCGCCAGCAGCCAAGGGCGGGGGGGGTGGGACTATGGCTACACCTTC
CASSQGRGGWDYGYTF
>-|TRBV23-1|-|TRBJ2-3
TGCGCCAGCAGTCAAGACTTTGGTCCGGAAGATACGCAGTATTTT
CASSQDFGPEDTQYF
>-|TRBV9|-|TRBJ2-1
TGTGCCAGCAGCGCATCAGGGAGCTCCTACAATGAGCAGTTCTTC
CASSASGSSYNEQFF
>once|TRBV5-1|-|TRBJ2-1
TGCGCCAGCAGCTTCGGTTATTCTCCCAGCGGAGGTGAGCAGTTCTTC
CASSFGYSPSGGEQFF
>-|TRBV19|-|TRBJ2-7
TGTGCCAGTAGTATAGGGAACTACGAGCAGTACTTC
CASSIGNYEQYF
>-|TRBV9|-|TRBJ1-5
TGTGCCAGCAGTAAAAACTCAGGGATTAGTCAGCCCCAGCATTTT
CASSKNSGISQPQHF
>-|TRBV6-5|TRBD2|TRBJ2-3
TGTGCCAGCAGTTATAGCGGGGGCTCCCGCACAGATACGCAGTATTTT
CASSYSGGSRTDTQYF
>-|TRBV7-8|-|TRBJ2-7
TGTGCCAGCAGCTCGAGAGTTAGCTCCTACGAGCAGTACTTC
CASSSRVSSYEQYF
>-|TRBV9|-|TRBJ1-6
TGTGCCAGCAGCGATGGGGCTATCGGGCCCTATAATTCACCCCTCCACTTT
CASSDGAIGPYNSPLHF
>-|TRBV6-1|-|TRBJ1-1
TGTGCCAGCAGTGCGACGGGACTCCCGATTAACACTGAAGCTTTCTTT
CASSATGLPINTEAFF
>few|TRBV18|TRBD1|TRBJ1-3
TGTGCCAGCTCACAGGGGGCAACTGGAAACACCATATATTTT
CASSQGATGNTIYF
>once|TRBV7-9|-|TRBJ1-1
TGTGCCAGCAGCTTAGGTTTGGGGAGGAGCATGAACACTGAAGCTTTCTTT
CASSLGLGRSMNTEAFF
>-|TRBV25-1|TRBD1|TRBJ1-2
TGTGCCAGCAGTGAATTGGGCAGGGGGGTAAACTATGGCTACACCTTC
CASSELGRGVNYGYTF
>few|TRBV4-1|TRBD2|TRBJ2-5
TGCGCCAGCAGCCAAGACGGTAGCGGGGGAGCCCAGTACTTC
CASSQDGSGGAQYF
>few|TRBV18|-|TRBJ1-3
TGTGCCAGCTCACTCGGGACGGACTCTGGAAACACCATATATTTT
CASSLGTDSGNTIYF
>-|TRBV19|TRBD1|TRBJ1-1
TGTGCCACTAAACCCCAGGGGGTTATGAACACTGAAGCTTTCTTT
CATKPQGVMNTEAFF
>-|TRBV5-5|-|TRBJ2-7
TGTGCCAGCAGCTTGGCTAGTAGGGCGTACGAGCAGTACTTC
CASSLASRAYEQYF
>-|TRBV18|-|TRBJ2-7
TGTGCCAGCTCACCCCCGGGCTCGTCGGAGCAGTACTTC
CASSPPGSSEQYF
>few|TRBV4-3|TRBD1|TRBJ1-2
TGCGCCAGCAGCCAAGGGGGACAGGGTGCAGTCGGCTATGGCTACACCTTC
CASSQGGQGAVGYGYTF
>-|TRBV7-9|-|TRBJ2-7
TGTGCCAGCAGCTTAGTGGGACTGCCAGCCTACGAGCAGTACTTC
CASSLVGLPAYEQYF
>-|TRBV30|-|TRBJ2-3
TGTGCCTCTAACAGGAACACAGATACGCAGTATTTT
CASNRNTDTQYF
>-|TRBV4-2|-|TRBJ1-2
TGTGCCAGCAGCCAAAGGGGACCCGATGGCTACACCTTC
CASSQRGPDGYTF
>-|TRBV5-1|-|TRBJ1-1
TGCGCCAGCAGATCGGGGACTACGAACACTGAAGCTTTCTTT
CASRSGTTNTEAFF
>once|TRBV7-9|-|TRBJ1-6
TGTGCCAGCAGCTTAGTACGGGGGGCAGGTTCACCCCTCCACTTT
CASSLVRGAGSPLHF
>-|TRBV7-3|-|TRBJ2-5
TGTGCCAGCAGCAGGGGCGCCGGACAGACCCAGTACTTC
CASSRGAGQTQYF
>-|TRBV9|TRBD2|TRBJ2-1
TGTGCCAGCAGCGTAGGAGCGGGGGCGCGCTGGGCGAATGAGCAGTTCTTC
CASSVGAGARWANEQFF
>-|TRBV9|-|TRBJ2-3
TGTGCCAGCCGCCGCACAAACGGAGATACGCAGTATTTT
CASRRTNGDTQYF
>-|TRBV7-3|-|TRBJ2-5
TGTGCCAGCAGCTTAATGGGGGCAGGAGAAGAGACCCAGTACTTC
CASSLMGAGEETQYF
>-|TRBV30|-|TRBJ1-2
TGTGCCTGGAGTGTAAGTGTATATGGAGGCTACACCTTC
CAWSVSVYGGYTF
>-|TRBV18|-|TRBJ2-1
TGTGCCAGCTCACCACCGAGCTCCTACAATGAGCAGTTCTTC
CASSPPSSYNEQFF
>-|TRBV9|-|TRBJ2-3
TGTGCCAGCAGCGTAGGGTCCCTCACAGATACGCAGTATTTT
CASSVGSLTDTQYF
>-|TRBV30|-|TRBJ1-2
TGTGCCTGGTACAGAAGCTATGGCTACACCTTC
CAWYRSYGYTF
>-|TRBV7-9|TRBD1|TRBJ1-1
TGTGCCAGCAGCTTTCAGGGGGAACGAGAAGCTTTCTTT
CASSFQGEREAFF
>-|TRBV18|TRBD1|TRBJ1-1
TGTGCCAGCCGGGACAGAGGATCCTGGGGCACTGAAGCTTTCTTT
CASRDRGSWGTEAFF
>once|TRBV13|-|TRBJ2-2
TGTGCCAGCAGCTTAGTGTCCCGGTGGCCGACAGTGAGCACCGGGGAGCTGTTTTTT
CASSLVSRWPTVSTGELFF
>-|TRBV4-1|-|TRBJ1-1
TGCGCCAGCAGCCAAGTGGGGCGCCGCAGCACTGAAGCTTTCTTT
CASSQVGRRSTEAFF
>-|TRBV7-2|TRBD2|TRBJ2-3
TGTGCCAGCAGGCGTGGCGGGGGGCCTGGGACGCAGTATTTT
CASRRGGGPGTQYF
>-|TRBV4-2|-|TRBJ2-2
TGTGCCAGCAGCCAACCATGGGGTAGGGCCACCGGGGAGCTGTTTTTT
CASSQPWGRATGELFF